What follows are 11 T cell receptor beta chains derived from one specimen sequenced in a study of response to subunit inactivated influenza vaccine. TCRdb fed the RT-PCR reads into MiXCR, producing one record per CDR3 protein. The sample shows about 540,000 distinct CDR3 sequences, roughly a quarter of them seen only once. Separately, the same data were catalogued under a study of T cells expressing NK-cell markers. That work adds: 5'RACE template switching built TCR beta cDNA with unique molecular identifiers.

The sample in question was CD4+ T cells sorted from PBMCs, obtained roughly 12 days after vaccination. These receptors came from a man aged 45-65 years who received an inactivated influenza vaccine.

This clonotype occurred a few times. The chain joins TRBV27 to TRBJ1-1, with D unresolved. V was shortened by 4 bases and J by 6 bases, with 12 bases between the two germline ends. This CDR3 is built from 13 residues. The germline V gene has CDR1 MNHEY and CDR2 SMNVEV (reference sequence). The CDR3 DNA sequence: TGTGCCAGCAGTTCTTTCCTGGGAGCTGAAGCTTTCTTT. This encodes CASSSFLGAEAFF.

V gene TRBV7-9 combines with J gene TRBJ2-5; D is undetermined. The CDR3 has 15 amino acids. Looked up from germline, CDR1 is SEHNR and CDR2 is FQNEAQ (reference sequence). V lost 3 bases to trimming and J lost 5 bases, with 16 bases between them. The CDR3 loop reads CASSFPRRMGETQYF. In DNA form, the CDR3 reads TGTGCCAGCAGCTTCCCGAGACGGATGGGGGAGACCCAGTACTTC.

This clonotype was picked up one time. This chain uses TRBV5-1 with TRBJ2-1, with D possibly matching TRBD2 (5 bases). Germline values: CDR1 SGHRS, CDR2 YFSETQ. The V and J ends lost 0 bases and 12 bases respectively, with 10 bases between them. CDR3 size: 12 residues. The chain's CDR3 is CASSLGRSGQFF. CDR3 nucleotides: TGCGCCAGCAGCTTGGGCCGAAGCGGGCAGTTCTTC.

This clonotype was counted only a few times. This sequence joins TRBV7-6 and TRBJ1-4; D is unclear. V was trimmed by 5 bases and J by 7 bases, leaving 11 bases between them. The germline gives CDR1 SGHVS, CDR2 FNYEAQ. This CDR3 has 13 amino acids. CDR3 residues: CASSGVSGEKLFF. In DNA, the CDR3 is TGTGCCAGCAGCGGGGTTTCGGGTGAAAAACTGTTTTTT.

The chain links TRBV19 to TRBJ1-3, with D unclear. CDR1 and CDR2 (germline): LNHDA, SQIVND (reference sequence). The V end lost 9 bases, the J end lost 0 bases, and 9 bases lay between the germline ends. The CDR3 is 13 amino acids. CDR3 nucleotide sequence: TGTGCCAGCGATCCAAGCTCTGGAAACACCATATATTTT. Translating gives CASDPSSGNTIYF.

Many counts were recorded for this clonotype. The gene calls are TRBV29-1 and TRBJ2-2; 9 bases map to TRBD1. This CDR3 is 14 amino acids long. V trimming: 6 bases; J trimming: 1 base; junction bases outside the gene matches: 3. Germline lookup yields CDR1 SQVTM and CDR2 ANQGSEA. For the CDR3, the DNA is TGCAGCGTCCAGGGACAGGGGAACACCGGGGAGCTGTTTTTT. It specifies CSVQGQGNTGELFF.

This clonotype was observed a single time. The rearrangement links TRBV11-2 to TRBJ2-5; the D is unclear. The CDR3 is 14 amino acids. V shed 5 bases and J shed 0 bases, with 10 bases lying between them. Germline V gene data show CDR1 as SGHAT and CDR2 as FQNNGV. The CDR3 nucleotides are TGTGCCAGCAGCCTCCCCCGGGACCAAGAGACCCAGTACTTC. Its translation: CASSLPRDQETQYF.

There are a few counts of this clonotype. The CDR3 region is CAIRDSGSTGELFF. DNA of the CDR3: TGTGCCATCAGGGATAGCGGGAGTACCGGGGAGCTGTTTTTT. The J gene is TRBJ2-2, the V gene TRBV10-3, with 9 bases aligning to TRBD2. This CDR3 comprises 14 residues. After removal of 6 bases from V and 5 bases from J, the junction contained 4 bases not matched to a gene. Germline CDR1 and CDR2: ENHRY and SYGVKD.

This clonotype was recorded a few times. V and J are TRBV20-1 and TRBJ2-2; no clear D gene. Trimming removed 3 bases at V and 2 bases at J, with 7 bases between. The CDR3 length is 13 residues. CDR1 and CDR2 (germline): DFQATT, SNEGSKA (reference sequence). The CDR3 sequence is CSARADNTGELFF. The CDR3 region has the DNA TGCAGTGCTAGGGCCGATAACACCGGGGAGCTGTTTTTT.

The chain uses TRBV27 and TRBJ2-5, with 10 bases that match TRBD2. The trim removed 6 bases at V and 1 base at J, leaving 5 bases unmatched. Germline CDR1 is MNHEY and CDR2 is SMNVEV (reference sequence). The CDR3 spans 15 residues. The CDR3 DNA sequence: TGTGCCAGCAGACAGGCTAGCGGGAGCCAAGAGACCCAGTACTTC. Protein sequence: CASRQASGSQETQYF.

This clonotype was seen many times. In DNA form, the CDR3 reads TGCGCCAGCAGCTTGGGGTCGAGGGTCGAGCAGTACTTC. Encoded protein: CASSLGSRVEQYF. The chain has TRBV5-1 and TRBJ2-7, with D perhaps matching TRBD2 (5 bases). From germline, CDR1 is SGHRS and CDR2 YFSETQ. The CDR3 sequence is 13 residues long. The ends were cut back, 0 bases at V and 6 bases at J, with 10 bases in the middle.